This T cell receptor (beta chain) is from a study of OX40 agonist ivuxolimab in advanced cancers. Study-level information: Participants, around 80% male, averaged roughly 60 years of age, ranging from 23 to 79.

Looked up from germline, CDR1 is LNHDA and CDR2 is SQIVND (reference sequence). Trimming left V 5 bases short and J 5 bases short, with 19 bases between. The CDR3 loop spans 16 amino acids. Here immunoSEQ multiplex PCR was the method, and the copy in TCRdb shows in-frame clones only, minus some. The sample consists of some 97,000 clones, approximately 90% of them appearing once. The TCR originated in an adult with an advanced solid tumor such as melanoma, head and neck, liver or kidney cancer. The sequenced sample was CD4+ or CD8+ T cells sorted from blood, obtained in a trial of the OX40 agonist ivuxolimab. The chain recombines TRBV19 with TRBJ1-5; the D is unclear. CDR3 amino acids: CASSSSTWGPDQPQHF. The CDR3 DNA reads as TGTGCCAGTAGTTCATCTACGTGGGGTCCGGATCAGCCCCAGCATTTT.